The 8 T cell receptor beta chains presented below share a single source sample, sequenced in a study of blood T cell repertoires in COVID-19. TCRdb's copy holds only in-frame clones and misses some; the assay was immunoSEQ multiplex PCR. The sample carries about 400,000 clones, approximately 90% recorded once. The sequenced material came from peripheral blood. Receptors originate from a woman in her twenties or thirties with active or convalescent COVID-19.

The V call is TRBV9, the J call TRBJ2-3, with 8 bases fitting TRBD2. Germline V lookup: CDR1 SGDLS, CDR2 YYNGEE. Trimming took 0 bases from V and 3 from J; bases not matched to a gene: 6. This CDR3 has 16 amino acids. The CDR3 region is CASSVELGLATDTQYF. As DNA, the CDR3 is TGTGCCAGCAGCGTAGAGTTAGGACTAGCAACAGATACGCAGTATTTT.

The chain joins TRBV29-1 to TRBJ1-2, with D tentatively TRBD1 (5 bases). This CDR3 spans 13 amino acids. Per the germline V gene, CDR1 is SQVTM and CDR2 is ANQGSEA. V lost 3 bases to trimming and J lost 3 bases, with 11 bases between them. The CDR3 DNA sequence: TGCAGCGTTGAGGGAGGAGGGGACTATGGCTACACCTTC. It encodes CSVEGGGDYGYTF.

The gene calls are TRBV10-3 and TRBJ2-2; tentatively, D is TRBD1 (6 bases). Between the trimmed V and J ends, which lost 6 bases and 5 bases, there was a span of 19 bases. The germline CDR1 and CDR2 sequences are ENHRY and SYGVKD. This CDR3 is built from 16 residues. Written as DNA, the CDR3 is TGTGCCATCAGAAATCAGGGGTCGTCGGGTACCGGGGAGCTGTTTTTT. It is translated as CAIRNQGSSGTGELFF.

This chain joins TRBV12-5 and TRBJ2-1; the D gene is possibly TRBD1 (6 bases). Trimming pared 6 bases from V and 1 base from J, leaving 13 bases between. The germline CDR1 and CDR2 sequences are LGHNT and FRNRAP. CDR3 size: 15 residues. This chain's CDR3 is CASGMLQGSYNEQFF. As DNA, the CDR3 is TGTGCTAGTGGGATGTTGCAGGGGTCCTACAATGAGCAGTTCTTC. Complete variable domain (other parts from reference TRBV12-5 and TRBJ2-1): DARVTQTPRHKVTEMGQEVTMRCQPILGHNTVFWYRQTMMQGLELLAYFRNRAPLDDSGMPKDRFSAEMPDATLATLKIQPSEPRDSAVYFCASGMLQGSYNEQFFGPGTRLTVL.

V and J are TRBV7-8 and TRBJ1-6; the D gene is possibly TRBD1 (6 bases). This CDR3 has 14 residues. Germline CDR1 SGHVS, CDR2 FQNEAQ. The V end lost 3 bases, the J end lost 7 bases, and 10 bases lay between the germline ends. CDR3 sequence (DNA): TGTGCCAGCAGCTTCAACAGGGACAATTCACCCCTCCACTTT. Translating it yields CASSFNRDNSPLHF. The full variable domain, rest sourced from reference TRBV7-8 and TRBJ1-6, is GAGVSQSPRYKVAKRGQDVALRCDPISGHVSLFWYQQALGQGPEFLTYFQNEAQLDKSGLPSDRFFAERPEGSVSTLKIQRTQQEDSAVYLCASSFNRDNSPLHFGNGTRLTVT.

The chain employs TRBV5-1 and TRBJ2-5; 7 nucleotides line up with TRBD2. This CDR3 has 17 amino acids. Germline CDR1 is SGHRS and CDR2 is YFSETQ. The V and J ends lost 1 base and 1 base, in that order; junction bases with no gene match: 10. In nucleotides, the CDR3 is TGCGCCAGCAGCTTGAATCCTAGCGGCTCAACCCAAGAGACCCAGTACTTC. Its translation: CASSLNPSGSTQETQYF.

In the case of this clone: This CDR3 is also generated by other DNA sequences in the sample. The CDR3 loop is CASSIGANTEAFF. The CDR3 region has the DNA TGTGCCAGTAGTATAGGGGCGAACACTGAAGCTTTCTTT. The rearrangement uses TRBV19 and TRBJ1-1; D gene unclear. Per the germline V gene, CDR1 is LNHDA and CDR2 is SQIVND (reference sequence). Deletions cut 1 base from V and 1 base from J, with 4 bases between. The CDR3 is 13 amino acids.

The chain combines TRBV11-2 with TRBJ1-1; 7 bases map to TRBD1. The CDR3 has 16 amino acids. CDR1 is SGHAT and CDR2 is FQNNGV in the germline V gene. J gave up 1 base and V 0 bases, and 5 bases lay outside the gene matches. The CDR3 reads CASSLDRDSPNTEAFF. For the CDR3, the DNA is TGTGCCAGCAGCTTAGATAGGGACAGCCCGAACACTGAAGCTTTCTTT.